This TCR beta chain was observed in a study of cytomegalovirus exposure and HLA in healthy donors. Study-wide results and limits: In a later analysis, at a false discovery rate of 0.05, approximately 18,000 TCR beta sequences were associated with HLA alleles.

CDR1 is MDHEN, CDR2 SYDVKM, per germline. The length of the CDR3 is 16 residues. The ends were cut back, 4 bases at V and 6 bases at J, with 21 bases in the middle. PCR amplification relied on 60 Vbeta primers (plus 13 Jbeta primers). TCRdb's table, derived via immunoSEQ multiplex PCR, lists solely in-frame clones and lacks some. The sample contains roughly 150,000 clones, more than 75% of which appear only once. On this clone itself: Its antigen remains unknown.

The sequence came from a middle-aged woman in good health and CMV-seronegative. The chain joins TRBV28 to TRBJ1-2; D remains ambiguous. The specimen sequenced was PBMCs. The CDR3 nucleotides are TGTGCCAGCAGTTATCCTGCGAGGGTGATCCAGGATGGCTACACCTTC. This translates into CASSYPARVIQDGYTF.